The T cell receptor (beta chain) under discussion was sequenced for a study of OX40 agonist ivuxolimab in advanced cancers. Study-level background: The group had a mean age of around 60 years, ranged from 23 to 79, and was just under 85% male.

The repertoire was sequenced with immunoSEQ multiplex PCR; TCRdb's copy has only in-frame clones and lacks some. The data hold some 130,000 clones, with just over 90% observed a single time. CDR1 and CDR2 (germline): SGHVS, FQNEAQ. CDR3 length: 12 residues. The V and J ends lost 6 bases and 6 bases, in that order; junction bases with no gene match: 4. Study observations and caveats: Patients with a partial response at 0.1-3.0 mg/kg had among the lowest clonal expansion.

Comments on this clone: No antigen is known for it.

The sample here was CD4+ or CD8+ T cells sorted from blood, taken in a trial of the OX40 agonist ivuxolimab. The V gene is TRBV7-8, the J gene TRBJ1-2; 7 positions match TRBD1. The receptor was isolated from an adult with an advanced solid tumor such as melanoma, head and neck, liver or kidney cancer. Here the CDR3 reads CASRPTGHGYTF. Here the CDR3 DNA reads TGTGCCAGCAGGCCGACAGGGCATGGCTACACCTTC.